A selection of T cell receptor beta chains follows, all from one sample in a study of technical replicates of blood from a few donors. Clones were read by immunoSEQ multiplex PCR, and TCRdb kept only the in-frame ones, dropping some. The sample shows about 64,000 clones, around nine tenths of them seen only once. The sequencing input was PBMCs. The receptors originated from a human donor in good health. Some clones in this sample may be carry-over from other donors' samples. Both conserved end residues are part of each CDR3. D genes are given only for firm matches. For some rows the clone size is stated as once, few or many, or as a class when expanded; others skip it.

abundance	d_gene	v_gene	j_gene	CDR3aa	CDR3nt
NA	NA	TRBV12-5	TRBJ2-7	CASGLGDSGYEQYF	TGTGCTAGTGGTTTGGGAGACAGTGGCTACGAGCAGTACTTC
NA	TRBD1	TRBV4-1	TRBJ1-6	CASSERDRGPPLHF	TGCGCCAGCAGCGAACGGGACAGGGGACCACCCCTCCACTTT
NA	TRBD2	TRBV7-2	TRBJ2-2	CASSLGLAGRAGELFF	TGTGCCAGCAGCTTAGGCCTAGCGGGCCGGGCCGGGGAGCTGTTTTTT
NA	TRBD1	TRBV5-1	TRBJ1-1	CASSIQGDGATEAFF	TGCGCCAGCAGCATACAGGGGGATGGTGCCACTGAAGCTTTCTTT
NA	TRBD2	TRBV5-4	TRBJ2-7	CASSLPAGVRSYEQYF	TGTGCCAGCAGCTTACCTGCGGGAGTTCGCTCCTACGAGCAGTACTTC
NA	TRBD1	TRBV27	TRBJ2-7	CASSLSDGTGPSYEQYF	TGTGCCAGCAGTTTATCGGACGGGACAGGGCCTTCCTACGAGCAGTACTTC
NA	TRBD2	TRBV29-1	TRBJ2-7	CSVGLAGGPSYEQYF	TGCAGCGTTGGACTAGCGGGAGGGCCTTCCTACGAGCAGTACTTC
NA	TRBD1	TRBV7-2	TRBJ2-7	CASSPQGQGYEQYF	TGTGCCAGCAGCCCCCAGGGACAGGGGTACGAGCAGTACTTC
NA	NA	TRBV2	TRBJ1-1	CATQEGGQNTEAFF	TGTGCCACACAGGAGGGGGGGCAGAACACTGAAGCTTTCTTT
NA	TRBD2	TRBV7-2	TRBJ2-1	CASSGTRFEQFF	TGTGCCAGCAGCGGGACTAGGTTTGAGCAGTTCTTC
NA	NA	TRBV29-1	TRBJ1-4	CSVGGDGWNEKLFF	TGCAGCGTGGGCGGGGACGGGTGGAATGAAAAACTGTTTTTT
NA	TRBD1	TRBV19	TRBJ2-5	CASSSRTGSETQYF	TGTGCCAGTAGTTCTCGGACAGGTTCAGAGACCCAGTACTTC
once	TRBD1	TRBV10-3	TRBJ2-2	CAISETGGTGELFF	TGTGCCATCAGTGAGACAGGGGGCACCGGGGAGCTGTTTTTT
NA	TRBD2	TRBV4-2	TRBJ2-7	CASSQADQGLAVYEQYF	TGTGCCAGCAGCCAAGCGGATCAAGGACTAGCGGTCTACGAGCAGTACTTC
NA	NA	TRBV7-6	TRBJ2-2	CATADYMNTGELFF	TGTGCCACCGCGGACTATATGAACACCGGGGAGCTGTTTTTT
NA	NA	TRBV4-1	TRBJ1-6	CASSQAAGTSSPLHF	TGCGCCAGCAGCCAAGCGGCCGGGACATCTTCACCCCTCCACTTT
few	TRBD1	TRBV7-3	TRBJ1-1	CASSRQGAANTEAFF	TGTGCCAGCAGCAGACAGGGGGCAGCGAACACTGAAGCTTTCTTT
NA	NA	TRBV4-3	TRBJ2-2	CASSQVGTDTGELFF	TGCGCCAGCAGCCAAGTAGGGACTGATACCGGGGAGCTGTTTTTT
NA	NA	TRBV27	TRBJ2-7	CASRHPDSPYEQYF	TGTGCCAGCAGGCATCCCGACAGTCCCTACGAGCAGTACTTC
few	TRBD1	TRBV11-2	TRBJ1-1	CASRTGYMNTEAFF	TGTGCCAGCAGGACAGGGTACATGAACACTGAAGCTTTCTTT
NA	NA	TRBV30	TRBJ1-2	CAGLPGFGWNYGYTF	TGTGCCGGCCTGCCTGGGTTCGGGTGGAACTATGGCTACACCTTC
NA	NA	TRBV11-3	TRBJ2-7	CASSSRVGGDYEQYF	TGTGCCAGCAGCTCCCGCGTGGGAGGTGACTACGAGCAGTACTTC
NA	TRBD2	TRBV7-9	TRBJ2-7	CASSSTRLAGGYEQYF	TGTGCCAGCAGCTCAACTCGACTAGCGGGGGGCTACGAGCAGTACTTC
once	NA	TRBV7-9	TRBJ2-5	CASSPGGAETQYF	TGTGCCAGCAGCCCCGGGGGTGCGGAGACCCAGTACTTC
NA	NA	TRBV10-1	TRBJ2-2	CASTMTPQGRAGELFF	TGCGCCAGCACCATGACACCGCAGGGGCGGGCCGGGGAGCTGTTTTTT
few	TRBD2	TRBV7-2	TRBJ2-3	CASSLDGGARDTQYF	TGTGCCAGCAGCTTAGACGGGGGGGCTAGGGATACGCAGTATTTT
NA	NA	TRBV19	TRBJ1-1	CASISKITGHTNTEAFF	TGTGCCAGTATATCTAAAATAACGGGACATACGAACACTGAAGCTTTCTTT
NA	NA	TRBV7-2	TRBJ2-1	CASNSGGATIYEQFF	TGTGCCAGCAACAGCGGAGGCGCCACAATATATGAGCAGTTCTTC
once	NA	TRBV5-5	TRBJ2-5	CASSLPPEVQGWGQETQYF	TGTGCCAGCAGCTTGCCCCCGGAGGTACAGGGTTGGGGCCAAGAGACCCAGTACTTC
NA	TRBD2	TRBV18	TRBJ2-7	CASSPAYGGTRAYEQYF	TGTGCCAGCTCACCAGCCTACGGGGGGACGAGGGCCTACGAGCAGTACTTC
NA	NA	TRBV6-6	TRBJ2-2	CASILRPTGELFF	TGTGCCAGCATTCTGAGGCCCACCGGGGAGCTGTTTTTT
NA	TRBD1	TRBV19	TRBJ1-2	CASSPGTGYGYTF	TGTGCCAGTAGTCCAGGGACAGGGTATGGCTACACCTTC
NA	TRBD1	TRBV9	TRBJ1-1	CASSAFPQGARTEAFF	TGTGCCAGCAGCGCCTTTCCTCAGGGGGCGCGAACTGAAGCTTTCTTT
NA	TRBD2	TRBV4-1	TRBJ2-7	CASSQPGLDPYEQYF	TGCGCCAGCAGTCAGCCGGGACTAGACCCGTACGAGCAGTACTTC
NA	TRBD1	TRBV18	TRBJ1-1	CASSLDRGMYTEAFF	TGTGCCAGCTCACTTGACAGGGGTATGTACACTGAAGCTTTCTTT
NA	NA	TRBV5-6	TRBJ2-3	CASSFTGGATDTQYF	TGTGCCAGCAGCTTTACGGGGGGCGCCACAGATACGCAGTATTTT
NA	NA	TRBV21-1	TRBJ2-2	CASSHPFTSGGRGSTGELFF	TGTGCCAGCAGCCATCCTTTCACCTCAGGGGGCCGGGGCAGCACCGGGGAGCTGTTTTTT
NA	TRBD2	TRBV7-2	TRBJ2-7	CASSLNSGGAYEQYF	TGTGCCAGCAGCCTTAATAGCGGGGGGGCCTACGAGCAGTACTTC
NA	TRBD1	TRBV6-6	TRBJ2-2	CASSSSRTGNTGELFF	TGTGCCAGCAGTTCTTCCCGGACAGGGAACACCGGGGAGCTGTTTTTT
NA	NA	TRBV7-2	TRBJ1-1	CASSFMSRTEAFF	TGTGCCAGCAGCTTTATGAGTCGGACAGAAGCTTTCTTT
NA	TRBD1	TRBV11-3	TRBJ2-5	CASSLGTGVVETQYF	TGTGCCAGCAGCTTAGGGACAGGGGTCGTAGAGACCCAGTACTTC
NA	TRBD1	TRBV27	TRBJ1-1	CASSLGTGGRAFF	TGTGCCAGCAGTTTAGGGACAGGGGGTAGAGCTTTCTTT
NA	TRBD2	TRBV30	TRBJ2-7	CACDIAGGYEQYF	TGTGCCTGTGATATAGCGGGAGGTTACGAGCAGTACTTC
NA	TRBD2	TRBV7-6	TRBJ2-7	CASSTYSGSNNEQYF	TGTGCCAGCAGTACCTATAGCGGGAGTAACAACGAGCAGTACTTC
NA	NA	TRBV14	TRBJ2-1	CASSQTGRGGNEQFF	TGTGCCAGCAGCCAGACAGGCCGGGGTGGCAATGAGCAGTTCTTC
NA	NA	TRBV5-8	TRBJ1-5	CASSSSDSFNQPQHF	TGTGCCAGCAGCTCTTCTGACAGCTTTAATCAGCCCCAGCATTTT
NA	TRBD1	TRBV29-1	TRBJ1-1	CSVGNLGRQGITEAFF	TGCAGCGTTGGAAATTTAGGGAGACAGGGAATTACCGAAGCTTTCTTT
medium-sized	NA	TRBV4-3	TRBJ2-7	CASSQDRTATYEQYF	TGCGCCAGCAGCCAAGATAGGACAGCCACCTACGAGCAGTACTTC